Described below is a single TCR beta chain sequence and its context. Its antigen is unidentified. This sample is part of a study of cytomegalovirus exposure and HLA in healthy donors. Across the study: The roughly 100 million unique TCR beta sequences, from around 200 million T cells, were found by an earlier analysis. Overall study findings and caveats: After further analysis at a later stage, some 15,000 TCR beta sequences were associated with HLA alleles at 0.05 false discovery rate. Sequencing likely generated an artifact that appeared as a cluster of highly shared sequence variants.

It was with 60 Vbeta and 13 Jbeta primers that the PCR ran. Assay used: immunoSEQ multiplex PCR; TCRdb lists only in-frame clones, some missing. The table shows roughly 120,000 clones, with 70% to 75% occurring only once. CDR3 length: 13 amino acids. Per the germline V gene, CDR1 is SGHNT and CDR2 is YYREEE (reference sequence). This clonotype was sampled from a woman between 35 and 50 years old in good health and CMV-seropositive. Sequencing was performed on PBMCs. This rearrangement joins TRBV5-4 to TRBJ2-5; unclear D gene. The J call may be wrong; the DNA end is better matched by TRBJ2-7. CDR3 coding DNA: TGTGCCAGCAGCGACACGAACTCCTACGAGCAGTACTTC. Translation gives CASSDTNSYEQYF.